This paragraph covers one TCR beta chain sequence. The sample comes from a study of blood T cell repertoires in COVID-19. Sequencing used immunoSEQ multiplex PCR; TCRdb keeps in-frame clones, though not all of them. The profile shows approximately 210,000 clones, approximately 86% of them singletons. Germline values: CDR1 SQVTM, CDR2 ANQGSEA. Trimming left V 5 bases short and J 6 bases short, with 22 bases between. This CDR3 is built from 15 residues. The TCR sequence derives from a woman aged 25 to 39 who had recovered from COVID-19. The chain employs TRBV29-1 and TRBJ1-1; a possible D gene is TRBD1 (5 bases). The material sequenced was PBMCs or T cells enriched from blood (not recorded which). The CDR3 region has the DNA TGCAGCGTTATCTCCGGCGAGGGGAGGAGGGCTGAAGCTTTCTTT. Its translation is CSVISGEGRRAEAFF. The whole variable domain, remainder taken from reference TRBV29-1 and TRBJ1-1, is SAVISQKPSRDICQRGTSLTIQCQVDSQVTMMFWYRQQPGQSLTLIATANQGSEATYESGFVIDKFPISRPNLTFSTLTVSNMSPEDSSIYLCSVISGEGRRAEAFFGQGTRLTVV.